This entry lists 27 T cell receptor beta chains sequenced from one sample in a study of blood T cell repertoires in COVID-19. Sequencing used immunoSEQ multiplex PCR; TCRdb keeps in-frame clones, though not all of them. The repertoire holds around 170,000 clones, with under 85% as singletons. The specimen sequenced was PBMCs or T cells enriched from blood (not recorded which). The receptors stem from a man aged 50-60 years who had recovered from COVID-19.

This rearrangement joins TRBV19 to TRBJ2-4; TRBD2 agrees at 8 bases. The V gene's germline CDR1 is LNHDA and CDR2 SQIVND (reference sequence). The V and J ends lost 0 bases and 2 bases, in that order; junction bases with no gene match: 12. CDR3 length: 19 residues. The CDR3 is CASSIDHRTSLRSKNIQYF. CDR3 nucleotides: TGTGCCAGTAGTATAGATCATAGGACTAGCTTGAGGTCCAAAAACATTCAGTACTTC. Full variable domain (remainder filled in from reference TRBV19 and TRBJ2-4): DGGITQSPKYLFRKEGQNVTLSCEQNLNHDAMYWYRQDPGQGLRLIYYSQIVNDFQKGDIAEGYSVSREKKESFPLTVTSAQKNPTAFYLCASSIDHRTSLRSKNIQYFGAGTRLSVL.

The chain employs TRBV5-1 and TRBJ2-7; 8 bases align to TRBD1. Germline trimming cut 1 base from V and 1 base from J; bases unmatched to any gene: 4. Germline-derived CDR1 and CDR2 are SGHRS and YFSETQ. The CDR3 runs to 15 residues. CDR3 amino acids: CASSLRDRPSYEQYF. The CDR3 DNA reads as TGCGCCAGCAGCTTGAGGGACAGGCCTTCCTACGAGCAGTACTTC.

Worth noting for this clone: At one end, the junction sequence differs from germline, possibly due to a read error. The V call is TRBV7-7, the J call TRBJ1-5; no clear D. The CDR3 sequence is 13 residues long. Germline V gene data show CDR1 as SSHAT and CDR2 as FNYEAQ (reference sequence). The CDR3 nucleotides are TGTGCTAGCAGCTTTGGGAGGGATCAGCCCCAGCATTTT. It translates to CASSFGRDQPQHF.

J is TRBJ2-2 and V is TRBV9, with 16 bases matching TRBD2. V shed 0 bases and J 4 bases; nucleotides not matched to a gene: 12. CDR3 size: 21 residues. In germline, CDR1 is SGDLS, CDR2 YYNGEE. The CDR3 nucleotides read TGTGCCAGCAGCGTAGCTACCCCGGGACTAGCGGGGGGGCAGGGCACCGGGGAGCTGTTTTTT. As protein: CASSVATPGLAGGQGTGELFF.

This clone was seen only once. At one boundary the junction diverges from the germline segment, which might be a read error. The genes are TRBV7-3 and TRBJ2-1, with TRBD2 as a possible D gene (5 bases). The CDR3 spans 20 residues. The germline V gene encodes CDR1 SGHTA and CDR2 FQGTGA. The CDR3 nucleotides read TGTGCCAACAGCTCCCGCCGGAGCCGGGGTATTTTGAGCTCCTACAATGAGCAGTTCTTC. Its translation is CANSSRRSRGILSSYNEQFF. Full variable domain (rest looked up from reference TRBV7-3 and TRBJ2-1): GAGVSQTPSNKVTEKGKYVELRCDPISGHTALYWYRQSLGQGPEFLIYFQGTGAADDSGLPNDRFFAVRPEGSVSTLKIQRTERGDSAVYLCANSSRRSRGILSSYNEQFFGPGTRLTVL.

This chain connects TRBV7-2 to TRBJ2-1, with 9 bases lining up with TRBD2. CDR1 is SGHTA and CDR2 is FQGNSA in the germline V gene. The CDR3 contains 18 residues. After removal of 4 bases from V and 0 bases from J, the junction contained 10 bases not matched to a gene. The CDR3 region has the DNA TGTGCCAGCAGCTACCCCAGTAGCGGGGGTAGCTCCTACAATGAGCAGTTCTTC. Amino acids: CASSYPSSGGSSYNEQFF.

The chain employs TRBV4-2 and TRBJ1-2; D perhaps matches TRBD1 (5 bases). This CDR3 region has 18 residues. Germline loops: CDR1 LGHNA, CDR2 YNFKEQ. Trimming shortened V by 0 bases and J by 3 bases, and 20 bases separated the two germline ends. In nucleotides, the CDR3 is TGTGCCAGCAGCCAAGACCGGCCCTCGGCAGGGTACGACTATGGCTACACCTTC. Its protein product is CASSQDRPSAGYDYGYTF.

V is TRBV6-5 and J is TRBJ1-2; 8 bases map to TRBD1. This CDR3 has 16 amino acids. V shed 0 bases and J 4 bases; nucleotides not matched to a gene: 7. Germline V gene sequence: CDR1 MNHEY, CDR2 SVGAGI. The CDR3 DNA follows: TGTGCCAGCAGTTACTCAGTTCCTACAGGGGGCTATGGCTACACCTTC. Translating gives CASSYSVPTGGYGYTF.

The chain combines TRBV27 with TRBJ2-7; D gene ambiguous. The CDR3 runs 13 residues. Germline values: CDR1 MNHEY, CDR2 SMNVEV (reference sequence). V lost 6 bases, J lost 0 bases, and 9 bases lay in between. For the CDR3, the DNA is TGTGCCAGCAGCCGGCGACTCTCCTACGAGCAGTACTTC. Translating it yields CASSRRLSYEQYF.

CDR3 nucleotide sequence: TGTGCCTGGAGTGTAACCCTTCTCAGGGCAGAGACCCAGTACTTC. It specifies CAWSVTLLRAETQYF. The chain employs TRBV30 and TRBJ2-5, with TRBD1 as a possible D gene (5 bases). V gave up 0 bases and J gave up 4 bases, with 15 bases separating them. The CDR3 is 15 residues long. CDR1 and CDR2 (germline): GTSNPN, SVGIG (reference sequence).

In this sample, this clone turned up a few times. The chain carries TRBV13 and TRBJ2-3, with 9 bases matching TRBD2. In germline, CDR1 is PRHDT, CDR2 FYEKMQ (reference sequence). The CDR3 has 13 residues. V dropped 4 bases and J dropped 13; count of bases not matched to a gene: 9. DNA of the CDR3: TGTGCCAGCAGCTCTCGACTAGCGGATATAGAGTATTTT. Residues: CASSSRLADIEYF.

This clone was seen a few times. This chain connects TRBV6-4 to TRBJ1-6; D not certain. V dropped 6 bases and J dropped 7 bases, with 10 bases sitting between them. CDR1 is MRHNA, CDR2 SNTAGT, per germline. This CDR3 region has 13 residues. Written as DNA, the CDR3 is TGTGCCAGCAGCCCGACGGGGAATTCACCCCTCCACTTT. This translates into CASSPTGNSPLHF.

V usage is TRBV10-3 and J usage is TRBJ2-7, with a possible D match to TRBD1 (6 bases). CDR3 length: 14 amino acids. The germline V gene encodes CDR1 ENHRY and CDR2 SYGVKD. V was cut by 2 bases and J by 1 base, with 9 bases left in between. Here the CDR3 reads CAISEAQGSYEQYF. For the CDR3, the DNA is TGTGCCATCAGTGAGGCTCAGGGGTCCTACGAGCAGTACTTC.

The chain is built from TRBV4-1 and TRBJ2-2; 8 bases match TRBD1. The germline gives CDR1 MGHRA, CDR2 YSYEKL. CDR3 length equals 17 residues. Trimming took 4 bases from V and 5 from J; bases not matched to a gene: 12. As DNA, the CDR3 is TGCGCCAGCAGCCCCTCAGGGGGCGCGGGTTGGACCGGGGAGCTGTTTTTT. Amino acid sequence: CASSPSGGAGWTGELFF.

The gene calls are TRBV7-2 and TRBJ2-5; TRBD2 matches at 7 bases. This CDR3 region has 18 residues. J lost 4 bases, V lost 3 bases, and 17 bases had no gene match. The germline gives CDR1 SGHTA, CDR2 FQGNSA. This CDR3 is CASSFPESGEGRRETQYF. In DNA, the CDR3 is TGTGCCAGCAGCTTCCCCGAGAGCGGGGAAGGAAGGAGAGAGACCCAGTACTTC.

The genes are TRBV7-9 and TRBJ2-7; possibly TRBD2 for D (5 bases). The CDR3 runs to 18 residues. Trimming took off 2 bases at V and 6 bases at J, with 26 bases between the two ends. The germline CDR1 and CDR2 sequences are SEHNR and FQNEAQ (reference sequence). The CDR3, as DNA: TGTGCCAGCAGCTTACGGACCGCTGGGAGACCTACCACCTCCGAGCAGTACTTC. Encoded protein: CASSLRTAGRPTTSEQYF.

The chain employs TRBV11-3 and TRBJ2-4; maybe TRBD2 (6 bases). Deletions cut 5 bases from V and 0 bases from J, with 20 bases between. The CDR3 covers 18 residues. Germline loops: CDR1 SGHNT, CDR2 YENEEA. As DNA, the CDR3 is TGTGCCAGCAGCGGTAGCAATGGGGACTCACCAGCCAAAAACATTCAGTACTTC. Protein: CASSGSNGDSPAKNIQYF.

The chain carries TRBV5-5 and TRBJ1-1; TRBD1 aligns across 11 bases. Losses at the gene ends were 3 bases for V and 5 bases for J; bases not matched to a gene: 3. The CDR3 covers 14 residues. Germline lookup yields CDR1 SGHKS and CDR2 YYEKEE (reference sequence). DNA of the CDR3: TGTGCCAGCAGCTGGACAGGGGGCAGTACTGAAGCTTTCTTT. It translates to CASSWTGGSTEAFF.

The chain combines TRBV30 with TRBJ1-2; 7 nucleotides agree with TRBD1. Germline lookup yields CDR1 GTSNPN and CDR2 SVGIG (reference sequence). The CDR3 loop spans 14 amino acids. V shed 2 bases, J shed 3 bases, and the junction held 6 bases outside the gene matches. This chain's CDR3 is CAWSRGQVDYGYTF. The DNA for the CDR3 is TGTGCCTGGAGTAGGGGGCAAGTCGACTATGGCTACACCTTC.

The J gene is TRBJ2-2, the V gene TRBV5-1, with 8 bases aligning to TRBD1. The length of the CDR3 is 15 residues. The germline V gene has CDR1 SGHRS and CDR2 YFSETQ. The V segment lost 0 bases and the J segment 6 bases; nucleotides outside the gene matches: 4. Here the CDR3 reads CASSLAGGRAGELFF. CDR3 nucleotides: TGCGCCAGCAGCTTGGCAGGGGGCCGGGCCGGGGAGCTGTTTTTT.

The chain is built from TRBV4-1 and TRBJ1-4; no definite D call. The V end was cut by 1 base, the J end by 0 bases, with 9 bases between. The CDR3 covers 16 residues. Germline loops: CDR1 MGHRA, CDR2 YSYEKL. The CDR3: CASSQALISTNEKLFF. In DNA form, the CDR3 reads TGCGCCAGCAGCCAAGCCCTAATTTCAACTAATGAAAAACTGTTTTTT.

This rearrangement joins TRBV4-1 to TRBJ2-5; 9 nucleotides align to TRBD2. The V gene end was trimmed by 2 bases and the J gene end by 4 bases; junction bases not matched to a gene: 8. The germline V gene has CDR1 MGHRA and CDR2 YSYEKL. The length of the CDR3 is 16 residues. Here the CDR3 reads CASSQLERGEGETQYF. The CDR3 DNA reads as TGCGCCAGCAGCCAATTGGAGCGGGGGGAGGGAGAGACCCAGTACTTC.

The chain employs TRBV19 and TRBJ1-2; TRBD1 aligns across 7 bases. CDR3 size: 15 residues. CDR1 is LNHDA and CDR2 is SQIVND in the germline V gene (reference sequence). J gave up 4 bases and V 5 bases, and 10 bases lay outside the gene matches. This CDR3 reads CASSHTSGTAYGYTF. The CDR3 bases are TGTGCCAGTAGTCACACTTCCGGGACAGCCTATGGCTACACCTTC. Drawing the rest from reference TRBV19 and TRBJ1-2, the complete variable domain is DGGITQSPKYLFRKEGQNVTLSCEQNLNHDAMYWYRQDPGQGLRLIYYSQIVNDFQKGDIAEGYSVSREKKESFPLTVTSAQKNPTAFYLCASSHTSGTAYGYTFGSGTRLTVV.

This chain links TRBV11-3 with TRBJ2-7, with 9 bases identical to TRBD1. This CDR3 contains 15 residues. Trimming removed 5 bases from V and 5 bases from J; junction bases left unmatched: 10. CDR1 is SGHNT, CDR2 YENEEA, per germline. This chain's CDR3 is CASSLTGGEPNEQYF. The CDR3 DNA follows: TGTGCCAGCAGCCTCACAGGGGGCGAGCCCAACGAGCAGTACTTC.

This chain joins TRBV5-1 and TRBJ1-1; D is possibly TRBD1 (6 bases). The germline V gene has CDR1 SGHRS and CDR2 YFSETQ. The CDR3 is made up of 16 amino acids. V gave up 0 bases and J gave up 3 bases, with 15 bases separating them. CDR3 residues: CASSLGTGIGYTEAFF. In DNA, the CDR3 is TGCGCCAGCAGCTTGGGAACAGGGATAGGGTACACTGAAGCTTTCTTT.

The J gene is TRBJ2-7, the V gene TRBV28; 8 nucleotides agree with TRBD1. Per germline, CDR1 MDHEN and CDR2 SYDVKM. The CDR3 sequence is 13 residues long. V trimming: 4 bases; J trimming: 5 bases; junction bases outside the gene matches: 4. In DNA form, the CDR3 reads TGTGCCAGCAGTTCGGACAGGGAGGACGAGCAGTACTTC. Translated, it gives CASSSDREDEQYF.

The rearrangement uses TRBV4-1 and TRBJ2-1; TRBD2 agrees at 8 bases. V lost 0 bases and J lost 1; bases outside the gene matches: 5. Germline V lookup: CDR1 MGHRA, CDR2 YSYEKL. The CDR3 runs to 17 residues. CDR3 region: CASSQDQAGASYNEQFF. CDR3 DNA: TGCGCCAGCAGCCAAGATCAAGCGGGGGCTTCCTACAATGAGCAGTTCTTC.